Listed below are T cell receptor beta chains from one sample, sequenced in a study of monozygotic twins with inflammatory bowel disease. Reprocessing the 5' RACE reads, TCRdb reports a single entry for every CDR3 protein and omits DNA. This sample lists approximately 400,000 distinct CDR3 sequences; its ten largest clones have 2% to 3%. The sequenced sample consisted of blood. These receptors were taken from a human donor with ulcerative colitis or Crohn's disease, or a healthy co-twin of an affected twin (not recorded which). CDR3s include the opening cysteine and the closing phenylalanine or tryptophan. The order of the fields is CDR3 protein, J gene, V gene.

CDR3aa: CASSIGGSENSPLHF
j_gene: TRBJ1-6
v_gene: TRBV19

CDR3aa: CASSTRGGEKLFF
j_gene: TRBJ1-4
v_gene: TRBV5-4

CDR3aa: CSARSSGDPNEKLFF
j_gene: TRBJ1-4
v_gene: TRBV20-1

CDR3aa: CSAPDRSLGDYEQYF
j_gene: TRBJ2-7
v_gene: TRBV20-1

CDR3aa: CANARDRGSVEQYF
j_gene: TRBJ2-7
v_gene: TRBV2

CDR3aa: CASRLLAGPPGNTQYF
j_gene: TRBJ2-3
v_gene: TRBV11-2

CDR3aa: CASSQSWRNEKLFF
j_gene: TRBJ1-4
v_gene: TRBV3-1

CDR3aa: CASSYRGGHYEQYF
j_gene: TRBJ2-7
v_gene: TRBV27

CDR3aa: CASSLAAGSYEQYF
j_gene: TRBJ2-7
v_gene: TRBV5-5

CDR3aa: CATGRGASSLREGGPNYGYTF
j_gene: TRBJ1-2
v_gene: TRBV24-1

CDR3aa: CASSGTGVEQYF
j_gene: TRBJ2-7
v_gene: TRBV19

CDR3aa: CASSLETDPTYEQYF
j_gene: TRBJ2-7
v_gene: TRBV7-6

CDR3aa: CASRGSDITGELFF
j_gene: TRBJ2-2
v_gene: TRBV7-8

CDR3aa: CASSPGAGGISTRAFF
j_gene: TRBJ1-1
v_gene: TRBV5-1

CDR3aa: CSVEKGATEAFF
j_gene: TRBJ1-1
v_gene: TRBV29-1

CDR3aa: CASRRGALGYTF
j_gene: TRBJ1-2
v_gene: TRBV28

CDR3aa: CASSPGGGRRQPQHF
j_gene: TRBJ1-5
v_gene: TRBV6-2/TRBV6-3

CDR3aa: CSARRRETYNEQFF
j_gene: TRBJ2-1
v_gene: TRBV20-1

CDR3aa: CASSLRWGARTLNNEQFF
j_gene: TRBJ2-1
v_gene: TRBV5-5

CDR3aa: CASRRGLGGRETQYF
j_gene: TRBJ2-5
v_gene: TRBV6-1

CDR3aa: CASSLGQSGTDTQYF
j_gene: TRBJ2-3
v_gene: TRBV5-1

CDR3aa: CASSRQGRDTEAFF
j_gene: TRBJ1-1
v_gene: TRBV21-1

CDR3aa: CASSQALGGLAGANEQFF
j_gene: TRBJ2-1
v_gene: TRBV3-1

CDR3aa: CASSLSWTGAMNTEAFF
j_gene: TRBJ1-1
v_gene: TRBV5-4

CDR3aa: CTVGGSGQSFLADTQYF
j_gene: TRBJ2-3
v_gene: TRBV20-1

CDR3aa: CSAPAGTNYGLGYTF
j_gene: TRBJ1-2
v_gene: TRBV20-1

CDR3aa: CSITRAGHSNEQFF
j_gene: TRBJ2-1
v_gene: TRBV29-1

CDR3aa: CASSSDRTTGGETQYF
j_gene: TRBJ2-5
v_gene: TRBV5-1

CDR3aa: CSAQRGTGGPNEKLFF
j_gene: TRBJ1-4
v_gene: TRBV20-1

CDR3aa: CSVAGTVPNEQFF
j_gene: TRBJ2-1
v_gene: TRBV29-1

CDR3aa: CASSYSNRGNYGYTF
j_gene: TRBJ1-2
v_gene: TRBV6-5

CDR3aa: CASSPRGTGEVRQYF
j_gene: TRBJ2-7
v_gene: TRBV9

CDR3aa: CASSSIDGGELFF
j_gene: TRBJ2-2
v_gene: TRBV7-9

CDR3aa: CASSQDPPSYSGANVLTF
j_gene: TRBJ2-6
v_gene: TRBV4-3

CDR3aa: CASIPTALRGYGYTF
j_gene: TRBJ1-2
v_gene: TRBV6-1

CDR3aa: CSATPGLSGYGYTF
j_gene: TRBJ1-2
v_gene: TRBV20-1

CDR3aa: CASSGQGVYGYTF
j_gene: TRBJ1-2
v_gene: TRBV12-3/TRBV12-4

CDR3aa: CASSDTGGADTQYF
j_gene: TRBJ2-3
v_gene: TRBV5-1

CDR3aa: CASSYSGVRNEQFF
j_gene: TRBJ2-1
v_gene: TRBV7-9

CDR3aa: CASSRTDFQETQYF
j_gene: TRBJ2-5
v_gene: TRBV3-1

CDR3aa: CASALGGWRPPESQYF
j_gene: TRBJ2-3
v_gene: TRBV21-1